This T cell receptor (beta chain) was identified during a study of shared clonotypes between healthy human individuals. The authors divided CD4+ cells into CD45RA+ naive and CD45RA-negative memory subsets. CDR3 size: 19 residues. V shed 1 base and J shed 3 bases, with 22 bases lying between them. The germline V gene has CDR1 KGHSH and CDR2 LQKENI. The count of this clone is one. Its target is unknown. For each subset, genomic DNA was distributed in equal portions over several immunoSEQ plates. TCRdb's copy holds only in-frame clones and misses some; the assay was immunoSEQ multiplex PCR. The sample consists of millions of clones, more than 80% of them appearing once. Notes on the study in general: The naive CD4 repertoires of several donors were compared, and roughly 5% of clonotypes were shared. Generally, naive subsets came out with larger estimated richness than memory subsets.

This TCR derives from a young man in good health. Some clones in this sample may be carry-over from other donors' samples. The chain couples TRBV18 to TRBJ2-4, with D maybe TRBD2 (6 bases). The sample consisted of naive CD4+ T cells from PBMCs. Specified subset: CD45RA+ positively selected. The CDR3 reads CASSPLPWSPGLLKNIQYF. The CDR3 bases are TGTGCCAGCTCACCACTTCCGTGGAGCCCGGGACTCCTCAAAAACATTCAGTACTTC.